These T cell receptor beta chains were read from a single sample in a study of blood T cells in healthy people across ages. Using its own MiXCR run on the 5' RACE reads, TCRdb lists one record per CDR3 protein. Of about 1,500,000 distinct CDR3 sequences listed, 40% to 50% were seen once; the top ten hold 7% to 9.5%. Sequencing input: blood. Every receptor here comes from a woman aged 18-29 years in good health. CDR3s include the opening cysteine and the closing phenylalanine or tryptophan. The D gene is left open where the match is weak. Not all rows give a size; the values are once, few, many and, for expanded clones, a class.

CDR3 DNA: TGTGCCAGCAGCTTGGCTCATACAGACACCTACGAGCAGTACTTC
CDR3 protein: CASSLAHTDTYEQYF
clone size: many
J gene: TRBJ2-7
D gene: NA
V gene: TRBV5-5
CDR3 length: 15

CDR3 DNA: TGCGCCAGCAGCCCCAGCACGTACAAGGAGCAGTTCTTC
CDR3 protein: CASSPSTYKEQFF
clone size: NA
J gene: TRBJ2-1
D gene: NA
V gene: TRBV4-1
CDR3 length: 13

CDR3 DNA: TGCAGTGCCAGGGGGCTTGATGGCTACACCTTC
CDR3 protein: CSARGLDGYTF
clone size: NA
J gene: TRBJ1-2
D gene: TRBD1
V gene: TRBV20-1
CDR3 length: 11

CDR3 DNA: TGCGCCAGCAGCCAAGTAGGCGGCCTACCCCAAGATACGCAGTATTTT
CDR3 protein: CASSQVGGLPQDTQYF
clone size: many
J gene: TRBJ2-3
D gene: NA
V gene: TRBV4-1
CDR3 length: 16

CDR3 DNA: TGTGCCAGCAGCCGACAGGAACGCGAAAAACTGTTTTTT
CDR3 protein: CASSRQEREKLFF
clone size: NA
J gene: TRBJ1-4
D gene: NA
V gene: TRBV12-3/TRBV12-4
CDR3 length: 13

CDR3 DNA: TGTGCCTGGAGGGATAGGGGGGGGGTCTACGAGCAGTACTTC
CDR3 protein: CAWRDRGGVYEQYF
clone size: NA
J gene: TRBJ2-7
D gene: NA
V gene: TRBV30
CDR3 length: 14

CDR3 DNA: TGTGCCAGTAGTATCTCGCCGGCCTACGAGCAGTACTTC
CDR3 protein: CASSISPAYEQYF
clone size: NA
J gene: TRBJ2-7
D gene: NA
V gene: TRBV19
CDR3 length: 13

CDR3 DNA: TGTGCCAGCAGCTTATCCCAGCGGATGTACAATGAGCAGTTCTTC
CDR3 protein: CASSLSQRMYNEQFF
clone size: NA
J gene: TRBJ2-1
D gene: NA
V gene: TRBV7-2
CDR3 length: 15

CDR3 DNA: TGCAGCGGACGGGCCTCCGAGGACGAGCAGTACTTC
CDR3 protein: CSGRASEDEQYF
clone size: few
J gene: TRBJ2-7
D gene: NA
V gene: TRBV29-1
CDR3 length: 12

CDR3 DNA: TGTGCCAGCAGTTCTAGCGGGGGCCAGTCCTACGAGCAGTACTTC
CDR3 protein: CASSSSGGQSYEQYF
clone size: few
J gene: TRBJ2-7
D gene: TRBD2
V gene: TRBV6-5
CDR3 length: 15

CDR3 DNA: TGTGCCAGCAGCTCGTCACTAGCGGACAATGAGCAGTTCTTC
CDR3 protein: CASSSSLADNEQFF
clone size: many
J gene: TRBJ2-1
D gene: TRBD2
V gene: TRBV7-6
CDR3 length: 14

CDR3 DNA: TGTGCCAGCAGTGAAGAGGCTAGCAGCTACAATGAGCAGTTCTTC
CDR3 protein: CASSEEASSYNEQFF
clone size: NA
J gene: TRBJ2-1
D gene: NA
V gene: TRBV2
CDR3 length: 15

CDR3 DNA: TGTGCCAGCAGCCCGTGGGCCGGGAGCGCAGATACGCAGTATTTT
CDR3 protein: CASSPWAGSADTQYF
clone size: few
J gene: TRBJ2-3
D gene: NA
V gene: TRBV7-9
CDR3 length: 15

CDR3 DNA: TGTGCCAGCTCCCCGTTAATGGGAGGTTCAGATACGCAGTATTTT
CDR3 protein: CASSPLMGGSDTQYF
clone size: few
J gene: TRBJ2-3
D gene: NA
V gene: TRBV18
CDR3 length: 15

CDR3 DNA: TGCAGCGCCATCCCCCCCGGGTCACCCGCCTACGAGCAGTACTTC
CDR3 protein: CSAIPPGSPAYEQYF
clone size: NA
J gene: TRBJ2-7
D gene: NA
V gene: TRBV29-1
CDR3 length: 15

CDR3 DNA: TGTGCCAGCAACTTAGGGGGAGTGGAGACCCGGTACTTC
CDR3 protein: CASNLGGVETRYF
clone size: NA
J gene: TRBJ2-7
D gene: NA
V gene: TRBV5-4
CDR3 length: 13

CDR3 DNA: TGCAGTGCTGGACCTAGCGGGAGAGACGATCAGTACTTC
CDR3 protein: CSAGPSGRDDQYF
clone size: few
J gene: TRBJ2-7
D gene: TRBD2
V gene: TRBV20-1
CDR3 length: 13

CDR3 DNA: TGTGCCACGCAGGGAGGCAATCAGCCCCAGCATTTT
CDR3 protein: CATQGGNQPQHF
clone size: few
J gene: TRBJ1-5
D gene: NA
V gene: TRBV2
CDR3 length: 12

CDR3 DNA: TGTGCCACCCAGGATGGGGCCCTGGGCGGCTACACCTTC
CDR3 protein: CATQDGALGGYTF
clone size: few
J gene: TRBJ1-2
D gene: NA
V gene: TRBV6-1
CDR3 length: 13

CDR3 DNA: TGTGCCAGCAGCCATGGGGGGGACACTGAAGCTTTCTTT
CDR3 protein: CASSHGGDTEAFF
clone size: NA
J gene: TRBJ1-1
D gene: NA
V gene: TRBV3-1
CDR3 length: 13

CDR3 DNA: TGCGCCAGCAGCTTGGCCACCGGGGACGAGCAGTTCTTC
CDR3 protein: CASSLATGDEQFF
clone size: NA
J gene: TRBJ2-1
D gene: NA
V gene: TRBV5-1
CDR3 length: 13

CDR3 DNA: TGCGCCAGCAGCCAAGGGTCGGGGCTGGACGAGCAGTACTTC
CDR3 protein: CASSQGSGLDEQYF
clone size: NA
J gene: TRBJ2-7
D gene: NA
V gene: TRBV4-1
CDR3 length: 14

CDR3 DNA: TGTGCCAGCAGCCCAGGGGGGCAGTCAGAGCCCCAGCATTTT
CDR3 protein: CASSPGGQSEPQHF
clone size: few
J gene: TRBJ1-5
D gene: TRBD1
V gene: TRBV7-6
CDR3 length: 14

CDR3 DNA: TGTGCCAGCAGTTACCCCCGGAGGGAGGCGAACTATGGCTACACCTTC
CDR3 protein: CASSYPRREANYGYTF
clone size: NA
J gene: TRBJ1-2
D gene: NA
V gene: TRBV6-2/TRBV6-3
CDR3 length: 16

CDR3 DNA: TGTGCCAGCAATCGGGGGGCGAACTATGGCTACACCTTC
CDR3 protein: CASNRGANYGYTF
clone size: NA
J gene: TRBJ1-2
D gene: NA
V gene: TRBV3-1
CDR3 length: 13

CDR3 DNA: TGTGCCAGCAGCTTTACGTCAAATGAGCAGTTCTTC
CDR3 protein: CASSFTSNEQFF
clone size: few
J gene: TRBJ2-1
D gene: NA
V gene: TRBV7-8
CDR3 length: 12

CDR3 DNA: TGTGCCAGCAGCTCACCCCGGTTAGCGGGGCGCTACAATGAGCAGTTCTTC
CDR3 protein: CASSSPRLAGRYNEQFF
clone size: NA
J gene: TRBJ2-1
D gene: TRBD2
V gene: TRBV6-2/TRBV6-3
CDR3 length: 17

CDR3 DNA: TGCAGTGCTAGAAAGGCAGATACGCAGTATTTT
CDR3 protein: CSARKADTQYF
clone size: NA
J gene: TRBJ2-3
D gene: NA
V gene: TRBV20-1
CDR3 length: 11

CDR3 DNA: TGTGCCGGGAGCGGTCCAGCATACGAGCAGTACTTC
CDR3 protein: CAGSGPAYEQYF
clone size: NA
J gene: TRBJ2-7
D gene: NA
V gene: TRBV30
CDR3 length: 12

CDR3 DNA: TGCAGCGTTGACCCAGGGGAGACCCAGTACTTC
CDR3 protein: CSVDPGETQYF
clone size: NA
J gene: TRBJ2-5
D gene: NA
V gene: TRBV29-1
CDR3 length: 11

CDR3 DNA: TGTGCCAGCAGTTTACGGGTGACTACCATCTCCTACAATGAGCAGTTCTTC
CDR3 protein: CASSLRVTTISYNEQFF
clone size: few
J gene: TRBJ2-1
D gene: NA
V gene: TRBV12-3/TRBV12-4
CDR3 length: 17

CDR3 DNA: TGTGCCAGCAGTCCGAGAGAAACTGGCTATGGCTACACCTTC
CDR3 protein: CASSPRETGYGYTF
clone size: NA
J gene: TRBJ1-2
D gene: NA
V gene: TRBV12-3/TRBV12-4
CDR3 length: 14

CDR3 DNA: TGTGCCAGCAGTGACTGGACGCAAGAGACCCAGTACTTC
CDR3 protein: CASSDWTQETQYF
clone size: few
J gene: TRBJ2-5
D gene: NA
V gene: TRBV6-1
CDR3 length: 13

CDR3 DNA: TGCGCCAGCAGCTTTAACTCGATGAACACCGGGGAGCTGTTTTTT
CDR3 protein: CASSFNSMNTGELFF
clone size: NA
J gene: TRBJ2-2
D gene: NA
V gene: TRBV5-1
CDR3 length: 15

CDR3 DNA: TGTGCCAGCAGCCCTAGGGCTAGCGGGGCTAGCACAGATACGCAGTATTTT
CDR3 protein: CASSPRASGASTDTQYF
clone size: few
J gene: TRBJ2-3
D gene: TRBD2
V gene: TRBV11-2
CDR3 length: 17

CDR3 DNA: TGTGCCAGCAGCTGGATATCAGTTACGCAGTATTTT
CDR3 protein: CASSWISVTQYF
clone size: NA
J gene: TRBJ2-3
D gene: NA
V gene: TRBV13
CDR3 length: 12

CDR3 DNA: TGTGCCTGGAGTTCGCATATGCCCGGGACCCGCGTCCGGGAGCAGTACTTC
CDR3 protein: CAWSSHMPGTRVREQYF
clone size: NA
J gene: TRBJ2-7
D gene: NA
V gene: TRBV30
CDR3 length: 17

CDR3 DNA: TGTACCATCAGTGGGGGAACGGCTAATGAAAAACTGTTTTTT
CDR3 protein: CTISGGTANEKLFF
clone size: NA
J gene: TRBJ1-4
D gene: NA
V gene: TRBV10-3
CDR3 length: 14

CDR3 DNA: TGTGCCAGCAGCCTGGTGAGGGGGCTGACCGGGGAGCTGTTTTTT
CDR3 protein: CASSLVRGLTGELFF
clone size: once
J gene: TRBJ2-2
D gene: TRBD1
V gene: TRBV14
CDR3 length: 15

CDR3 DNA: TGTGCCAGCAGTCCCGATCTTTGGGCAGTATACAATGAGCAGTTCTTC
CDR3 protein: CASSPDLWAVYNEQFF
clone size: NA
J gene: TRBJ2-1
D gene: NA
V gene: TRBV12-3/TRBV12-4
CDR3 length: 16

CDR3 DNA: TGTGCCAGCACCCCTCCGACGGGGTACGAGCAGTACTTC
CDR3 protein: CASTPPTGYEQYF
clone size: NA
J gene: TRBJ2-7
D gene: NA
V gene: TRBV3-1
CDR3 length: 13

CDR3 DNA: TGTGCCAGCAGTTGGAGGGACGACTACAATGAGCAGTTCTTC
CDR3 protein: CASSWRDDYNEQFF
clone size: few
J gene: TRBJ2-1
D gene: NA
V gene: TRBV28
CDR3 length: 14

CDR3 DNA: TGCGCCAGCAGCCAAGTTCGAGGTACTGAAGCTTTCTTT
CDR3 protein: CASSQVRGTEAFF
clone size: NA
J gene: TRBJ1-1
D gene: NA
V gene: TRBV4-1
CDR3 length: 13

CDR3 DNA: TGTGCCAGCAGCCCCCGGGGGAACCCGTCGGCCAACTATGGCTACACCTTC
CDR3 protein: CASSPRGNPSANYGYTF
clone size: NA
J gene: TRBJ1-2
D gene: NA
V gene: TRBV27
CDR3 length: 17

CDR3 DNA: TGTGCCAGCAGCACCCAGAGGGCAGTTGGGGATGGCTACACCTTC
CDR3 protein: CASSTQRAVGDGYTF
clone size: many
J gene: TRBJ1-2
D gene: NA
V gene: TRBV7-9
CDR3 length: 15

CDR3 DNA: TGCAGTGCAGGAGGGGAAGAGCAGTTCTTC
CDR3 protein: CSAGGEEQFF
clone size: few
J gene: TRBJ2-1
D gene: NA
V gene: TRBV20-1
CDR3 length: 10

CDR3 DNA: TGTGCCACAAGTGGGACAGGCCGCTCTGGGGCCAACGTCCTGACTTTC
CDR3 protein: CATSGTGRSGANVLTF
clone size: few
J gene: TRBJ2-6
D gene: TRBD1
V gene: TRBV19
CDR3 length: 16

CDR3 DNA: TGTGCCAGCAGTAAAGGGGAGGAGAGAGGATCACCCCTCCACTTT
CDR3 protein: CASSKGEERGSPLHF
clone size: NA
J gene: TRBJ1-6
D gene: NA
V gene: TRBV25-1
CDR3 length: 15

CDR3 DNA: TGTGCCGTCGGACAGAACTACGAGCAGTACTTC
CDR3 protein: CAVGQNYEQYF
clone size: NA
J gene: TRBJ2-7
D gene: NA
V gene: TRBV6-2/TRBV6-3
CDR3 length: 11

CDR3 DNA: TGTGCCAGTAGTATCCTCGGACAGGGTGGCAATTCACCCCTCCACTTT
CDR3 protein: CASSILGQGGNSPLHF
clone size: NA
J gene: TRBJ1-6
D gene: TRBD1
V gene: TRBV19
CDR3 length: 16

CDR3 DNA: TGTGCCAGCAGCGCGCCTTCCCAGGAGTCCTCGTATAATTCACCCCTCCACTTT
CDR3 protein: CASSAPSQESSYNSPLHF
clone size: NA
J gene: TRBJ1-6
D gene: NA
V gene: TRBV6-1
CDR3 length: 18

CDR3 DNA: TGCAGTGCTACCCCGATGACTAGCGGTCTTTATACGCAGTATTTT
CDR3 protein: CSATPMTSGLYTQYF
clone size: NA
J gene: TRBJ2-3
D gene: TRBD2
V gene: TRBV20-1
CDR3 length: 15

CDR3 DNA: TGCGCCAGCAGTGGACACTCCTACAATGAGCAGTTCTTC
CDR3 protein: CASSGHSYNEQFF
clone size: NA
J gene: TRBJ2-1
D gene: NA
V gene: TRBV10-1
CDR3 length: 13

CDR3 DNA: TGTGCCAGCAGCCAAGGCGGCAGGGGGCGCGGCAATGAGCAGTTCTTC
CDR3 protein: CASSQGGRGRGNEQFF
clone size: few
J gene: TRBJ2-1
D gene: TRBD1
V gene: TRBV14
CDR3 length: 16

CDR3 DNA: TGTGCCAGCAGTTACGGCGGGAGCCGCAACAATGAGCAGTTCTTC
CDR3 protein: CASSYGGSRNNEQFF
clone size: NA
J gene: TRBJ2-1
D gene: TRBD2
V gene: TRBV6-5
CDR3 length: 15

CDR3 DNA: TGCAGTGCTAGAGATCAGCGGCGGGACTACGAGCAGTACTTC
CDR3 protein: CSARDQRRDYEQYF
clone size: NA
J gene: TRBJ2-7
D gene: NA
V gene: TRBV20-1
CDR3 length: 14

CDR3 DNA: TGCGCCAGCAGCCAAGTTCTATCCAAAAACATTCAGTACTTC
CDR3 protein: CASSQVLSKNIQYF
clone size: NA
J gene: TRBJ2-4
D gene: NA
V gene: TRBV4-1
CDR3 length: 14

CDR3 DNA: TGTGCCAGCAGCCAAGATCTTACTAGCGGGGGATCGGATACGCAGTATTTT
CDR3 protein: CASSQDLTSGGSDTQYF
clone size: NA
J gene: TRBJ2-3
D gene: TRBD2
V gene: TRBV3-1
CDR3 length: 17

CDR3 DNA: TGTGCTAGTGGTCCAGCGGGGAGGGGCCACACCGGGGAGCTGTTTTTT
CDR3 protein: CASGPAGRGHTGELFF
clone size: NA
J gene: TRBJ2-2
D gene: TRBD2
V gene: TRBV12-5
CDR3 length: 16

CDR3 DNA: TGTGCCAGCAAACGGCAGGGCCAGGGGCTAGATTGGGACAATGAGCAGTTCTTC
CDR3 protein: CASKRQGQGLDWDNEQFF
clone size: NA
J gene: TRBJ2-1
D gene: NA
V gene: TRBV6-1
CDR3 length: 18